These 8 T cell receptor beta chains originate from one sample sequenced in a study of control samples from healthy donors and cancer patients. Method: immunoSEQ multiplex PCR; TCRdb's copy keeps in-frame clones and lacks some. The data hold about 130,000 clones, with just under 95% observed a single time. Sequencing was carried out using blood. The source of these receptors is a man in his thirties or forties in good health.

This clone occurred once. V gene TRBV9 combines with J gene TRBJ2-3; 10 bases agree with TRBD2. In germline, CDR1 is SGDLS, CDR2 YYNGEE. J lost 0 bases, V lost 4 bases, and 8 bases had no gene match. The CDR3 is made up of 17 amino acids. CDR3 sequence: CASSPSGGAYSTDTQYF. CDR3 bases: TGTGCCAGCAGCCCAAGCGGGGGGGCCTATAGCACAGATACGCAGTATTTT.

CDR3 sequence: CASSRSRGRKNTGELFF. The CDR3 bases are TGCGCCAGCAGCCGTTCCAGGGGACGGAAGAACACCGGGGAGCTGTTTTTT. The chain has TRBV5-1 and TRBJ2-2; maybe TRBD1 (6 bases). The CDR3 has 17 residues. V lost 4 bases and J lost 1, with 17 bases in between. CDR1 and CDR2 (germline): SGHRS, YFSETQ.

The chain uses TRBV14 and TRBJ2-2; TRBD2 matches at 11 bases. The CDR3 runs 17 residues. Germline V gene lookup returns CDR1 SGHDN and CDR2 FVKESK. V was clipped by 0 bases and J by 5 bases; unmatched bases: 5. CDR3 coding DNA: TGTGCCAGCAGCCAAGATCGAGGGACTAGCGGAACCGGGGAGCTGTTTTTT. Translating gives CASSQDRGTSGTGELFF.

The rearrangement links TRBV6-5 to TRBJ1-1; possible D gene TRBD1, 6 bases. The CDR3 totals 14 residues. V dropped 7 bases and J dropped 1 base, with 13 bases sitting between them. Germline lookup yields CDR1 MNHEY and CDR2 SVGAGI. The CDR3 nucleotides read TGTGCCAGCACCGAGGACAGTTGGAACACTGAAGCTTTCTTT. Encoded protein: CASTEDSWNTEAFF.

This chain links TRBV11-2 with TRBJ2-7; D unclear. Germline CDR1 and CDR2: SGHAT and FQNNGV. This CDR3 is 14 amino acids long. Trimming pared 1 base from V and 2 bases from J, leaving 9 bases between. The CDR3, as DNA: TGTGCCAGCAGCTTAGGGTCAGTCGCCTACGAGCAGTACTTC. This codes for CASSLGSVAYEQYF.

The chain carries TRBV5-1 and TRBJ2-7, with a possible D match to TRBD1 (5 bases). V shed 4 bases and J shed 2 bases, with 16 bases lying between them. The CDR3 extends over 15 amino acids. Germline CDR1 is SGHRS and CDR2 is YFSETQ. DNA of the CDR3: TGCGCCAGCAGCCCCTCGGCTGGGGCACCCTACGAGCAGTACTTC. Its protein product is CASSPSAGAPYEQYF.

The CDR3 spells CASRSYNSPLHF. The CDR3 DNA reads as TGTGCCAGCAGAAGCTATAATTCACCCCTCCACTTT. The chain carries TRBV28 and TRBJ1-6; D is undetermined. The length of the CDR3 is 12 residues. Trimming cost V 6 bases and J 3 bases, with 3 bases left between them. Germline CDR1 is MDHEN and CDR2 is SYDVKM.

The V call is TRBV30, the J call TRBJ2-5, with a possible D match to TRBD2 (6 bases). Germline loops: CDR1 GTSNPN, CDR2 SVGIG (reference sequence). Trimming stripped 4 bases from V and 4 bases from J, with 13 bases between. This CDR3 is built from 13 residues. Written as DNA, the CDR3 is TGTGCCTGGAAGGGAACGCGGGGAGAGACCCAGTACTTC. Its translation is CAWKGTRGETQYF.